A single sample is the source of the 32 T cell receptor beta chains below, sequenced in a study of HIV-infected patients and healthy controls. Reverse transcription used 450 to 650 ng RNA and constant-region primers for alpha and beta. Alpha and beta chain libraries were made separately by chain-specific third strand synthesis with multiplexing indices. TCRdb re-called the 5' RACE reads through MiXCR, storing one row per CDR3 protein. The sample carries under 15,000 distinct CDR3 sequences, around 9.9% recorded once. The repertoire came from unfractionated whole blood and reflected all unsorted peripheral T cells. The sequencing sample was made of blood. These receptors were obtained from an adult in good health.

The table lists this clonotype with many counts. This chain links TRBV20-1 with TRBJ2-5; maybe TRBD2 (5 bases). CDR1 and CDR2 (germline): DFQATT, SNEGSKA (reference sequence). The CDR3 loop spans 16 amino acids. CDR3 DNA: TGCAGCGCGCCCTACGGGTTTTTCGCGGGTCTGGGGACCCAGTACTTC. The encoded protein is CSAPYGFFAGLGTQYF.

A remark on this clonotype: The junction does not match germline at one end; this may be a read error. V usage is TRBV7-2 and J usage is TRBJ2-4; no definite D call. The CDR3 spans 15 residues. Germline loops: CDR1 SGHTA, CDR2 FQGNSA. This CDR3 is CASRDLRRAENIQYF. The CDR3 DNA sequence: TGTGCCAGCAGAGACCTGCGGCGAGCCGAAAACATTCAGTACTTC.

CDR3 protein: CASSPARTDSGNTIYF. As DNA, the CDR3 is TGTGCCAGCTCACCGGCCAGGACCGACTCTGGAAACACCATATATTTT. The chain links TRBV18 to TRBJ1-3; D is ambiguous. The CDR3 loop spans 16 amino acids. V lost 3 bases, J lost 0 bases, and 12 bases lay in between. CDR1 is KGHSH, CDR2 LQKENI, per germline. The full variable domain, rest sourced from reference TRBV18 and TRBJ1-3, is NAGVMQNPRHLVRRRGQEARLRCSPMKGHSHVYWYRQLPEEGLKFMVYLQKENIIDESGMPKERFSAEFPKEGPSILRIQQVVRGDSAAYFCASSPARTDSGNTIYFGEGSWLTVV.

This rearrangement joins TRBV5-6 to TRBJ1-5, with 11 bases matching TRBD1. CDR1 SGHDT and CDR2 YYEEEE come from the germline V gene. The CDR3 has 14 residues. The V gene end was trimmed by 3 bases and the J gene end by 6 bases; junction bases not matched to a gene: 2. DNA of the CDR3: TGTGCCAGCAGCTCGGGACAGGGGGGTCAGCCCCAGCATTTT. The encoded protein is CASSSGQGGQPQHF.

This clonotype showed up many times. V gene TRBV7-9 combines with J gene TRBJ1-3; D gene ambiguous. The germline CDR1 and CDR2 sequences are SEHNR and FQNEAQ (reference sequence). Trimming removed 5 bases from V and 0 bases from J, with 5 bases in between. There are 13 residues in the CDR3. CDR3: CASSRSSGNTIYF. CDR3 nucleotides: TGTGCCAGCAGCCGTTCCTCTGGAAACACCATATATTTT. The variable domain in full, with the rest retrieved from reference TRBV7-9 and TRBJ1-3, is DTGVSQNPRHKITKRGQNVTFRCDPISEHNRLYWYRQTLGQGPEFLTYFQNEAQLEKSRLLSDRFSAERPKGSFSTLEIQRTEQGDSAMYLCASSRSSGNTIYFGEGSWLTVV.

This clonotype is medium-sized in the sample. The V and J genes are TRBV20-1 and TRBJ2-2; 9 bases fit TRBD2. From germline, CDR1 is DFQATT and CDR2 SNEGSKA (reference sequence). Trimming cost V 6 bases and J 0 bases; bases outside gene matches: 5. The CDR3 length is 15 residues. The DNA of the CDR3 is TGCAGTGCAGATAGCGGGGGCACGAACACCGGGGAGCTGTTTTTT. Amino acid sequence: CSADSGGTNTGELFF.

The chain couples TRBV4-1 to TRBJ2-1; 7 nucleotides line up with TRBD2. CDR1 MGHRA and CDR2 YSYEKL come from the germline V gene. The CDR3 extends over 15 amino acids. Trimming cost V 3 bases and J 0 bases; bases outside gene matches: 2. CDR3 region: CASSQGGSSYNEQFF. CDR3 sequence (DNA): TGCGCCAGCAGCCAGGGCGGGAGCTCCTACAATGAGCAGTTCTTC.

This clonotype was counted ten times or more. The genes are TRBV20-1 and TRBJ1-1; D call uncertain. This CDR3 spans 13 amino acids. CDR1 is DFQATT and CDR2 is SNEGSKA in the germline V gene (reference sequence). CDR3 region: CRAGESMNTEAFF. The DNA for the CDR3 is TGCCGGGCAGGTGAATCGATGAACACTGAAGCTTTCTTT.

This clonotype was seen at least ten times. The rearrangement uses TRBV30 and TRBJ2-1, with D hard to call. Trimming took off 3 bases at V and 0 bases at J, with 6 bases between the two ends. Germline CDR1 is GTSNPN and CDR2 is SVGIG (reference sequence). The CDR3 is 13 amino acids. The CDR3 bases are TGTGCCTGGAGGCCGGTCTCCTACAATGAGCAGTTCTTC. This gives the protein CAWRPVSYNEQFF.

The sample holds many counts of this clonotype. The chain has TRBV28 and TRBJ1-2; D is perhaps TRBD1 (6 bases). This CDR3 is built from 13 residues. Trimming shortened V by 1 base and J by 7 bases, and 10 bases separated the two germline ends. Germline assignment: CDR1 MDHEN and CDR2 SYDVKM. The chain's CDR3 is CASSLLQGGGYTF. Written as DNA, the CDR3 is TGTGCCAGCAGTTTATTACAGGGAGGTGGCTACACCTTC.

This clonotype was seen a few times. The genes are TRBV5-5 and TRBJ2-5; tentative D call: TRBD2 (6 bases). V was cut by 4 bases and J by 2 bases, with 12 bases left in between. The CDR3 is 14 residues long. CDR1 and CDR2 (germline): SGHKS, YYEKEE (reference sequence). Here the CDR3 DNA reads TGTGCCAGCAGCCCCGGACTAACTCAAGAGACCCAGTACTTC. Protein: CASSPGLTQETQYF.

In its sample, this clonotype was seen many times. The chain links TRBV29-1 to TRBJ2-1, with 10 nucleotides matching TRBD1. V trimming: 6 bases; J trimming: 7 bases; junction bases outside the gene matches: 9. The CDR3 consists of 14 residues. The germline CDR1 and CDR2 sequences are SQVTM and ANQGSEA. This CDR3 reads CSVVTWTGGNEQFF. The DNA of the CDR3 is TGCAGCGTCGTTACGTGGACAGGGGGTAATGAGCAGTTCTTC.

This clonotype was found once. The chain has TRBV20-1 and TRBJ2-1; D gene unclear. With 5 bases removed from V and 8 bases from J, the gap between germline ends came to 19 bases. The CDR3 is 14 amino acids. CDR1 DFQATT and CDR2 SNEGSKA come from the germline V gene (reference sequence). Written as DNA, the CDR3 is TGCAGTGCTCCCCGACTTTTCCTGGGCTATGAGCAGTTCTTC. It encodes CSAPRLFLGYEQFF.

V and J are TRBV12-3 or TRBV12-4 and TRBJ1-5; D call uncertain. V was trimmed by 7 bases and J by 7 bases, leaving 17 bases between them. The CDR3 spans 14 residues. The CDR3 DNA reads as TGTGCCAGCAAAGGAACTGGGCAAGAACAGCCCCAGCATTTT. Its protein product is CASKGTGQEQPQHF.

This clonotype was recorded at least ten times. V is TRBV4-1 and J is TRBJ2-7; D is perhaps TRBD2 (8 bases). Trimming took off 4 bases at V and 0 bases at J, with 19 bases between the two ends. The CDR3 contains 17 residues. Germline CDR1 is MGHRA and CDR2 is YSYEKL. The CDR3 is CASSRGRMDRSSYEQYF. CDR3 DNA sequence: TGCGCCAGCAGCCGCGGGAGGATGGACAGGAGCTCCTACGAGCAGTACTTC.

In this sample, this clonotype is medium-sized. The chain carries TRBV20-1 and TRBJ1-1; D might be TRBD1 (6 bases). The germline V gene has CDR1 DFQATT and CDR2 SNEGSKA (reference sequence). Trimming stripped 6 bases from V and 1 base from J, with 12 bases between. This CDR3 comprises 13 residues. The CDR3 spells CSAPRDKNTEAFF. DNA of the CDR3: TGCAGTGCCCCCCGGGACAAGAACACTGAAGCTTTCTTT.

This clonotype was observed many times. The chain employs TRBV7-2 and TRBJ2-2; TRBD2 agrees at 8 bases. The CDR3 totals 14 residues. Trimming removed 3 bases from V and 7 bases from J; junction bases left unmatched: 4. Germline assignment: CDR1 SGHTA and CDR2 FQGNSA. The CDR3 coding sequence is TGTGCCAGCAGCTTTAAGCGGGAGAACGGGGAGCTGTTTTTT. This translates into CASSFKRENGELFF.

This rearrangement joins TRBV2 to TRBJ2-1, with 10 bases identical to TRBD2. This CDR3 comprises 14 residues. Per the germline V gene, CDR1 is SNHLY and CDR2 is FYNNEI. The V and J ends lost 1 base and 7 bases, in that order; junction bases with no gene match: 1. The CDR3 is CASSEGLAGNEQFF. The CDR3 bases are TGTGCCAGCAGTGAAGGACTAGCGGGTAATGAGCAGTTCTTC. Looking up the rest from reference TRBV2 and TRBJ2-1 gives the full variable domain: EPEVTQTPSHQVTQMGQEVILRCVPISNHLYFYWYRQILGQKVEFLVSFYNNEISEKSEIFDDQFSVERPDGSNFTLKIRSTKLEDSAMYFCASSEGLAGNEQFFGPGTRLTVL.

This clonotype is termed medium-sized. This chain connects TRBV20-1 to TRBJ1-5; TRBD1 matches 7 bases. CDR1 is DFQATT and CDR2 is SNEGSKA in the germline V gene (reference sequence). V trimming: 3 bases; J trimming: 5 bases; junction bases outside the gene matches: 10. CDR3 length: 15 residues. CDR3 in amino acids: CSASIPGQRHQPQHF. The DNA for the CDR3 is TGCAGTGCTAGTATTCCGGGACAGCGACATCAGCCCCAGCATTTT.

The rearrangement uses TRBV7-9 and TRBJ2-7; no definite D call. The CDR3 covers 16 residues. The germline gives CDR1 SEHNR, CDR2 FQNEAQ (reference sequence). Trimming cost V 4 bases and J 3 bases, with 19 bases left between them. The CDR3 nucleotides read TGTGCCAGCAGCTCGATTCCGGACGGCGGATACTACGAGCAGTACTTC. It specifies CASSSIPDGGYYEQYF.

This clonotype is medium-sized (0.01 to 0.1%) in the sample. The chain employs TRBV30 and TRBJ1-4; D possibly corresponds to TRBD1 (5 bases). With 4 bases removed from V and 5 bases from J, the gap between germline ends came to 11 bases. The CDR3 loop spans 13 amino acids. Germline-derived CDR1 and CDR2 are GTSNPN and SVGIG (reference sequence). The CDR3 coding sequence is TGTGCCTGGACAGGGTCGGGCAATGAAAAACTGTTTTTT. It encodes CAWTGSGNEKLFF.

The CDR3 reads CAWGRLARSNEQFF. The CDR3 nucleotides read TGTGCCTGGGGTCGACTAGCGCGCTCCAATGAGCAGTTCTTC. The V and J genes are TRBV30 and TRBJ2-1, with 8 positions matching TRBD2. The CDR3 length is 14 residues. The germline V gene has CDR1 GTSNPN and CDR2 SVGIG (reference sequence). The ends lost 5 bases at V and 6 bases at J; junction bases unmatched: 9. The full variable domain, with the rest looked up from reference TRBV30 and TRBJ2-1, is SQTIHQWPATLVQPVGSPLSLECTVEGTSNPNLYWYRQAAGRGLQLLFYSVGIGQISSEVPQNLSASRPQDRQFILSSKKLLLSDSGFYLCAWGRLARSNEQFFGPGTRLTVL.

This clonotype is medium-sized in the sample. This rearrangement joins TRBV5-1 to TRBJ1-6, with D maybe TRBD1 (5 bases). The V gene's germline CDR1 is SGHRS and CDR2 YFSETQ. The CDR3 consists of 15 residues. V lost 4 bases and J lost 7, with 15 bases in between. CDR3 sequence: CASSPEGTNNSPLHF. As DNA, the CDR3 is TGCGCCAGCAGCCCCGAAGGGACCAACAATTCACCCCTCCACTTT.

This clonotype was counted ten times or more. This sequence joins TRBV7-2 and TRBJ2-3; TRBD1 agrees at 9 bases. The V gene's germline CDR1 is SGHTA and CDR2 FQGNSA. This CDR3 region has 15 residues. After removal of 3 bases from V and 3 bases from J, the junction contained 4 bases not matched to a gene. The CDR3 protein is CASSLGQGRTDTQYF. The DNA for the CDR3 is TGTGCCAGCAGCTTGGGACAGGGCCGGACAGATACGCAGTATTTT.

This clonotype was recorded many times. The genes are TRBV29-1 and TRBJ2-4; perhaps TRBD1 as D (5 bases). The CDR3 runs 12 residues. Trimming pared 7 bases from V and 2 bases from J, leaving 9 bases between. Germline V gene lookup returns CDR1 SQVTM and CDR2 ANQGSEA. The CDR3 DNA reads as TGCAGCGCCAGGGTAACCAAAAACATTCAGTACTTC. It specifies CSARVTKNIQYF.

This chain links TRBV4-1 with TRBJ2-2; D is possibly TRBD1 (6 bases). The germline gives CDR1 MGHRA, CDR2 YSYEKL. The CDR3 sequence is 16 residues long. V lost 0 bases and J lost 3, with 11 bases in between. DNA for the CDR3: TGCGCCAGCAGCCAAGATGCAGGGGCCTACACCGGGGAGCTGTTTTTT. This translates into CASSQDAGAYTGELFF.

By its share, this clonotype is medium-sized (0.01 to 0.1%). V gene TRBV20-1 combines with J gene TRBJ1-5, with D possibly matching TRBD1 (6 bases). V lost 4 bases, J lost 2 bases, and 6 bases lay in between. Germline assignment: CDR1 DFQATT and CDR2 SNEGSKA (reference sequence). The CDR3 length is 12 residues. CDR3: CSATGGNQPQHF. The CDR3 region has the DNA TGCAGTGCTACAGGGGGCAATCAGCCCCAGCATTTT.

Turning to this clonotype: A read error is possible here, since a much larger clone lies one base away. The chain employs TRBV2 and TRBJ1-4; a possible D gene is TRBD1 (5 bases). This CDR3 region has 10 residues. Germline V CDR1 and CDR2: SNHLY, FYNNEI. Trimming took off 9 bases at V and 13 bases at J, with 12 bases between the two ends. The CDR3 loop reads CASLRGRLFF. CDR3 DNA: TGTGCCAGTCTGAGGGGAAGACTGTTTTTT.

This clonotype was counted at least ten times. The rearrangement uses TRBV10-3 and TRBJ2-1; 12 nucleotides agree with TRBD1. The CDR3 is 17 residues long. V lost 5 bases to trimming and J lost 1 base; unmatched junction nucleotides: 6. Germline V gives CDR1 ENHRY, CDR2 SYGVKD. This chain's CDR3 is CAISPGTGGVSYNEQFF. DNA for the CDR3: TGTGCCATCAGTCCCGGGACAGGGGGCGTTTCCTACAATGAGCAGTTCTTC.

The table lists this clonotype with many counts. The J gene is TRBJ2-5, the V gene TRBV28, with 7 bases identical to TRBD2. V shed 5 bases and J 2 bases; nucleotides not matched to a gene: 5. This CDR3 region has 14 residues. The germline CDR1 and CDR2 sequences are MDHEN and SYDVKM. The CDR3 DNA reads TGTGCCAGCAGTGTACTAGCGTTACAAGAGACCCAGTACTTC. It specifies CASSVLALQETQYF.

This sequence joins TRBV4-1 and TRBJ2-2; D may be TRBD1 (5 bases). Trimming cost V 2 bases and J 0 bases, with 10 bases left between them. Per germline, CDR1 MGHRA and CDR2 YSYEKL. The CDR3 loop spans 16 amino acids. CDR3 amino acids: CASSQLTATNTGELFF. For the CDR3, the DNA is TGCGCCAGCAGCCAACTGACAGCTACGAACACCGGGGAGCTGTTTTTT.

This clonotype was counted ten times or more. The chain uses TRBV20-1 and TRBJ2-7; 11 bases are shared with TRBD1. Germline CDR1 DFQATT, CDR2 SNEGSKA (reference sequence). Trimming cost V 3 bases and J 7 bases; bases outside gene matches: 11. The CDR3 runs to 15 residues. The CDR3 DNA reads TGCAGTGCTAGGGATAGCGGACAGGGGGCGGGAGAGCAGTACTTC. This encodes CSARDSGQGAGEQYF.